This record looks at one T cell receptor (beta chain) sequence and its context. A universal primer site and UMIs were added as TCR cDNA was made by 5'RACE template switching. One entry per CDR3 protein, called by TCRdb with MiXCR from the 5' RACE reads. The sample shows 200,000 to 300,000 distinct CDR3 sequences, more than 6.5% of them seen only once. This specimen belongs to a study of T cells after yellow fever vaccination. Germline CDR1 is KGHSH and CDR2 is LQKENI. The V gene lost 1 base and the J gene lost 6 bases, with 9 bases spanning the gap. The CDR3 spans 13 residues. This sequence joins TRBV18 and TRBJ1-1; no reliable D call. The specimen comprised CD4+ T cells sorted from PBMCs, sampled on the day of the yellow fever booster vaccination. This receptor was taken from a man in his thirties or forties who received the YFV17D yellow fever vaccine. CDR3 bases: TGTGCCAGCTCACCACGGAGGGAGGCTGAAGCTTTCTTT. As protein: CASSPRREAEAFF.